Listed here are 17 T cell receptor beta chains from one sample, sequenced in a study of control samples from healthy donors and cancer patients. Here immunoSEQ multiplex PCR was the method, and the copy in TCRdb shows in-frame clones only, minus some. The data hold 180,000 or so clones, with 91% observed a single time. The source material was blood. Every receptor here comes from a woman between 25 and 40 years old in good health.

This chain links TRBV6-5 with TRBJ2-2; D ambiguous. Trimming cost V 2 bases and J 0 bases, with 10 bases left between them. The CDR3 contains 16 residues. Per germline, CDR1 MNHEY and CDR2 SVGAGI. This CDR3 reads CASSYGANTNTGELFF. For the CDR3, the DNA is TGTGCCAGCAGTTACGGTGCAAACACGAACACCGGGGAGCTGTTTTTT.

As for this clone: Other nucleotide sequences in the sample specify the same CDR3. This chain joins TRBV20-1 and TRBJ1-1; D is possibly TRBD1 (5 bases). The germline V and J ends were trimmed by 1 base and 5 bases, with 5 bases remaining between them. The CDR3 length is 11 residues. Germline V gene sequence: CDR1 DFQATT, CDR2 SNEGSKA (reference sequence). CDR3 nucleotide sequence: TGCAGTGCTAGAGGGGGGACTGAAGCTTTCTTT. It codes for CSARGGTEAFF.

The rearrangement joins TRBV6-1 to TRBJ1-5, with 7 bases lining up with TRBD1. Unmatched junction bases numbered 8, after V lost 1 base and J lost 2 bases. The CDR3 has 17 residues. Germline V gene data show CDR1 as MNHNS and CDR2 as SASEGT. The CDR3 DNA follows: TGTGCCAGCAGTGAAGGAGGGGGCGCGGTCGGCAATCAGCCCCAGCATTTT. This encodes CASSEGGGAVGNQPQHF.

V is TRBV6-5 and J is TRBJ1-2; the match to TRBD1 covers 8 bases. Per the germline V gene, CDR1 is MNHEY and CDR2 is SVGAGI. The CDR3 length is 16 residues. V dropped 0 bases and J dropped 0; count of bases not matched to a gene: 3. CDR3 amino acids: CASSYSPGGANYGYTF. CDR3 DNA sequence: TGTGCCAGCAGTTACTCCCCAGGGGGCGCTAACTATGGCTACACCTTC.

CDR3 coding DNA: TGTGCCAGCTCACCGAACAGGGGCAATCAGCCCCAGCATTTT. Translation gives CASSPNRGNQPQHF. V and J are TRBV18 and TRBJ1-5, with D maybe TRBD1 (6 bases). The CDR3 loop spans 14 amino acids. Germline V gives CDR1 KGHSH, CDR2 LQKENI. Trimming took off 3 bases at V and 2 bases at J, with 8 bases between the two ends.

The rearrangement joins TRBV6-1 to TRBJ1-6; D unclear. The CDR3 has 15 amino acids. Germline CDR1 reads MNHNS; CDR2 reads SASEGT. V was trimmed by 1 base and J by 5 bases, leaving 9 bases between them. The CDR3 DNA is TGTGCCAGCAGTGAAGAACCGGCAGATAATTCACCCCTCCACTTT. This gives the protein CASSEEPADNSPLHF.

The rearrangement joins TRBV27 to TRBJ2-3; D gene ambiguous. Germline V CDR1 and CDR2: MNHEY, SMNVEV (reference sequence). V shed 0 bases and J shed 10 bases, with 11 bases lying between them. The CDR3 sequence is 13 residues long. DNA of the CDR3: TGTGCCAGCAGTTTATCGGAAGGTCGGGCGCAGTATTTT. It is translated as CASSLSEGRAQYF.

This chain links TRBV9 with TRBJ1-1, with D perhaps matching TRBD1 (6 bases). V dropped 0 bases and J dropped 4 bases, with 16 bases sitting between them. Germline V gene sequence: CDR1 SGDLS, CDR2 YYNGEE. This CDR3 contains 16 residues. CDR3 residues: CASSVEFGGAGTEAFF. The CDR3 bases are TGTGCCAGCAGCGTAGAATTTGGGGGCGCGGGCACTGAAGCTTTCTTT.

The chain has TRBV7-2 and TRBJ2-1; TRBD1 aligns across 11 bases. This CDR3 is built from 15 residues. J lost 4 bases, V lost 5 bases, and 4 bases had no gene match. The V gene's germline CDR1 is SGHTA and CDR2 FQGNSA. DNA of the CDR3: TGTGCCAGCAGCGCCCGGGACAGGGGGTACAATGAGCAGTTCTTC. It encodes CASSARDRGYNEQFF.

The chain couples TRBV6-2 or TRBV6-3 to TRBJ2-1; 8 nucleotides align to TRBD2. This CDR3 comprises 15 residues. J lost 7 bases, V lost 3 bases, and 8 bases had no gene match. Germline V lookup: CDR1 MNHEY, CDR2 SVGEGT. CDR3 coding DNA: TGTGCCAGCAGTTATATGGGGCGGGAGGTTAATGAGCAGTTCTTC. This sequence encodes CASSYMGREVNEQFF.

The CDR3 loop reads CASSYVTGGNQPQHF. The CDR3 coding sequence is TGTGCCAGCAGTTACGTAACAGGGGGCAATCAGCCCCAGCATTTT. The chain combines TRBV6-5 with TRBJ1-5, with TRBD1 identical over 7 bases. The CDR3 spans 15 residues. Losses at the gene ends were 2 bases for V and 2 bases for J; bases not matched to a gene: 3. Germline CDR1 MNHEY, CDR2 SVGAGI.

V gene TRBV29-1 combines with J gene TRBJ1-4; TRBD1 agrees at 7 bases. This CDR3 spans 12 amino acids. The J segment lost 10 bases and the V segment lost 2 bases, leaving 4 bases of the junction unmatched. Germline V gives CDR1 SQVTM, CDR2 ANQGSEA. This CDR3 is CSVETGDRKLFF. CDR3 in DNA: TGCAGCGTTGAAACAGGGGATAGAAAACTGTTTTTT.

The chain combines TRBV27 with TRBJ1-5; 12 nucleotides match TRBD1. V shed 7 bases, J shed 3 bases, and the junction held 4 bases outside the gene matches. This CDR3 is built from 15 residues. Germline V gene data show CDR1 as MNHEY and CDR2 as SMNVEV (reference sequence). CDR3 loop: CASKGQGAYNQPQHF. CDR3 DNA sequence: TGTGCCAGCAAGGGACAGGGGGCGTACAATCAGCCCCAGCATTTT.

The rearrangement links TRBV19 to TRBJ2-7; TRBD2 agrees at 12 bases. Germline V gene sequence: CDR1 LNHDA, CDR2 SQIVND (reference sequence). This CDR3 contains 16 residues. V lost 6 bases and J lost 3; bases outside the gene matches: 9. CDR3 residues: CASRGRATSGSYEQYF. The CDR3 nucleotides are TGTGCCAGTAGAGGCCGAGCGACTAGCGGGAGCTACGAGCAGTACTTC.

The J gene is TRBJ1-2, the V gene TRBV7-2; possibly TRBD1 for D (6 bases). This CDR3 contains 15 residues. Trimming took 0 bases from V and 0 from J, leaving 8 bases between them. Germline CDR1 SGHTA, CDR2 FQGNSA. In nucleotides, the CDR3 is TGTGCCAGCAGCTTAGCCCAGGGGTCTAACTATGGCTACACCTTC. Translating it yields CASSLAQGSNYGYTF.

The V call is TRBV4-1, the J call TRBJ1-5; D remains unclear. The V end lost 1 base, the J end lost 5 bases, and 6 bases lay between the germline ends. The CDR3 loop spans 13 amino acids. CDR1 and CDR2 (germline): MGHRA, YSYEKL. CDR3 in DNA: TGCGCCAGCAGCCAAGGAGGCTATCAGCCCCAGCATTTT. This translates into CASSQGGYQPQHF.

This sequence joins TRBV6-1 and TRBJ2-7; 14 positions match TRBD2. CDR3 length: 15 amino acids. The germline V gene encodes CDR1 MNHNS and CDR2 SASEGT. The trim removed 3 bases at V and 4 bases at J, leaving 2 bases unmatched. The CDR3 loop reads CASSDGLAGGYEQYF. DNA of the CDR3: TGTGCCAGCAGTGACGGACTAGCGGGGGGATACGAGCAGTACTTC.